This T cell receptor beta chain was obtained from a study of cytomegalovirus exposure and HLA in healthy donors. V was pared by 3 bases and J by 1 base, with 9 bases between. The CDR3 runs 14 residues. Germline V gene sequence: CDR1 ENHRY, CDR2 SYGVKD. Study-wide findings and caveats: The presence/absence work took it that sequencing depth was about the same across donors.

As concerns this clone: Antigen specificity is unknown.

Use of 60 Vbeta and 13 Jbeta primers characterized the PCR. Produced via immunoSEQ multiplex PCR; TCRdb's table is partial and in-frame only. The sample holds 180,000 or so clones; 76% are singletons and the top ten take about 1.5%. The specimen was PBMCs. The chain couples TRBV10-3 to TRBJ1-1; D is ambiguous. The TCR comes from a man aged 18 to 30 in good health and CMV-seronegative. CDR3 nucleotides: TGTGCCATCAGTGATGGTGGCGGGAACACTGAAGCTTTCTTT. It encodes CAISDGGGNTEAFF.